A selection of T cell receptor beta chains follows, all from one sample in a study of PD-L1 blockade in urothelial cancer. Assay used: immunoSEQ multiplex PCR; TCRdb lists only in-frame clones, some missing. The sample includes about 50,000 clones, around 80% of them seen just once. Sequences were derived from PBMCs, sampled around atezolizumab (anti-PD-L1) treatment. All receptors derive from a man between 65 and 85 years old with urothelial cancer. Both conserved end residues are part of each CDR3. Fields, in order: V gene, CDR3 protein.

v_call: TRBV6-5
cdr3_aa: CASSVGGGYDEQFF

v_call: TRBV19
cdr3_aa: CASTEFFVRGEQFF

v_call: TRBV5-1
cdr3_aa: CASSSDSPRRAEQFF

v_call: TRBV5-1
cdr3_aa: CASSLEASGGYEQYF

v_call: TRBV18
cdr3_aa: CASSPPNPPDDRFGTQYF

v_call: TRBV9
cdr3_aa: CASSVALAGGPQETQYF

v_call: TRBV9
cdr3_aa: CASSAAGDTLVGELFF

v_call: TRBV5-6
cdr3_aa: CASGRYVTGTMNTEAFF

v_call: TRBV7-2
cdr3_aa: CASSFPKDRVQNIQYF

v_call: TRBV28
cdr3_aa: CASSYPGQVNQPQHF

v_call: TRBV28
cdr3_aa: CASSTLGHSLWDGYTF

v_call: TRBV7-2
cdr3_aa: CASSPALSGANVLTF

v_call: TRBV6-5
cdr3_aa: CASSYGDRAYGYTF

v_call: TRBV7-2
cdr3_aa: CASSSRLVGSDYEQYF

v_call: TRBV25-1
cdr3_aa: CASSLGAAYEQYF

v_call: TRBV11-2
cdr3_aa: CASSYTSGGSYEQYF

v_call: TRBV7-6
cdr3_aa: CASSPRTDTQYF

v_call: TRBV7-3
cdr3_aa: CASSPTSGLGYNEQFF

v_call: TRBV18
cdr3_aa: CASSSGQGNTEAFF

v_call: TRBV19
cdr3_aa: CASSIMETQYF

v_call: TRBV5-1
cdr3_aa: CASNPGLAGGIASEQFF

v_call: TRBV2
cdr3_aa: CASGVQGGTDTQYF

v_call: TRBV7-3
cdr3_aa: CASSPGTSGREQFF

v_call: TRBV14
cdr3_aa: CASSQVGTAYTF

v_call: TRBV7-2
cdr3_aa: CASSLSGWGNQPQHF

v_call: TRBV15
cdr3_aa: CATSRDGQGGDTQYF

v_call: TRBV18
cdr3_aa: CASSPSAQREKLFF

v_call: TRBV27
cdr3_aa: CASSLSPLSNEQFF

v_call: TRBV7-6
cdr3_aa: CASSPGGGRTGNTIYF

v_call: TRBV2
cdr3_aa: CASSGGASQFF

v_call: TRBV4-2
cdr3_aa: CASSRTGRNTEAFF

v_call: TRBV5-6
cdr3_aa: CASSDRGRILGEQFF

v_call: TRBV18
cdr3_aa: CASSPTGDTGELFF

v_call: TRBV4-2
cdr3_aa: CASSQGQLDTQYF

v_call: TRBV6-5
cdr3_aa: CASSWGRLSGNTIYF

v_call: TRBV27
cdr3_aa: CASSPLGQGSSEAFF

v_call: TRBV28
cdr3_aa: CASSPPLGTGGLYGYTF

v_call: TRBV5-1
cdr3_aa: CASSPGDRGGLGETQYF

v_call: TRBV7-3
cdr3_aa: CASSLIAGGVYEQYF

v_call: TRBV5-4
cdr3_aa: CASSARQLPTDTQYF

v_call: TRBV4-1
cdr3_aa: CASSLRLSQETQYF

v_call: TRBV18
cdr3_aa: CASSQSGRSYNEQFF

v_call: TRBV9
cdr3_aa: CASSLQGSGRTDTQYF

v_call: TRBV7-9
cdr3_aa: CASSLVQGAYEQYF

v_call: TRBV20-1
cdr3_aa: CSASINTEAFF

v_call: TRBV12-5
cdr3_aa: CASGRSTSGSAGEQYF

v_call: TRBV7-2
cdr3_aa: CASSLGPNRGNTIYF

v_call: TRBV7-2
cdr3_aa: CASSFQTAGAYEQYF

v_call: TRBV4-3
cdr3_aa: CASSQETGYMYEQYF

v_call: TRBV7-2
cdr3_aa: CASSKRGGQSHTQYF

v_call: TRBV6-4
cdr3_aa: CASSDWPGGSPEQFF

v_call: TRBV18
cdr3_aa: CASSLTSPSYNEQFF

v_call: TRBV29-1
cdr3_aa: CSFRQSTEAFF

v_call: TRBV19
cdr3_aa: CASSDSLLRRSRYYNEQFF